This is a list of T cell receptor beta chains from one sample in a study of blood T cell repertoires in COVID-19. Data came from immunoSEQ multiplex PCR; TCRdb stores just in-frame clones and leaves some out. Of around 200,000 clones in the sample, 85% were seen once. The specimen was PBMCs or T cells enriched from blood (not recorded which). The receptor set was obtained from a man aged 35-49 years who had recovered from COVID-19. Both conserved end residues are part of each CDR3. The order of the fields is D gene, V gene, J gene, clone size, CDR3 protein, CDR3 DNA. A D gene is named only where the DNA matches it firmly. Where a row states a size, it is once, few, many or the class of an expanded clone; other rows omit it.

.,TRBV30,TRBJ1-2,.,CAWRFGGDGYTF,TGTGCCTGGAGGTTCGGCGGAGATGGCTACACCTTC
.,TRBV11-2,TRBJ1-1,.,CASSLDRGGTEAFF,TGTGCCAGCAGCTTAGATCGTGGCGGCACTGAAGCTTTCTTT
TRBD2,TRBV6-1,TRBJ2-3,.,CASSQAGAPDTQYF,TGTGCCAGCAGTCAAGCGGGAGCCCCAGATACGCAGTATTTT
.,TRBV25-1,TRBJ1-2,many,CASSSLLGRNSTF,TGTGCCAGCAGTTCCCTCCTGGGGAGGAATAGCACCTTC
TRBD1,TRBV7-2,TRBJ2-7,.,CASSLLQGAEQYF,TGTGCCAGCAGCTTATTACAGGGGGCCGAGCAGTACTTC
TRBD2,TRBV14,TRBJ2-1,once,CASSPGLAGEQFF,TGTGCCAGCAGCCCCGGACTAGCGGGCGAGCAGTTCTTC
.,TRBV18,TRBJ1-1,.,CASSPEGNTEAFF,TGTGCCAGCTCACCCGAGGGAAACACTGAAGCTTTCTTT
.,TRBV6-5,TRBJ1-2,.,CASSPFGTTYGYTF,TGTGCCAGCAGCCCATTCGGCACGACTTATGGCTACACCTTC
.,TRBV30,TRBJ2-3,.,CAWTYPGQTSTDTQYF,TGTGCCTGGACCTACCCCGGACAGACTAGCACAGATACGCAGTATTTT
.,TRBV2,TRBJ1-3,.,CASSATDSGNTIYF,TGTGCCAGCAGTGCGACTGACTCTGGAAACACCATATATTTT
.,TRBV19,TRBJ2-6,.,CASTGSGANVLTF,TGTGCCAGTACCGGCTCTGGGGCCAACGTCCTGACTTTC
.,TRBV7-9,TRBJ2-3,.,CASSPPTADTQYF,TGTGCCAGCAGCCCGCCGACAGCCGATACGCAGTATTTT
TRBD1,TRBV13,TRBJ2-7,.,CASSHSRGLYEQYF,TGTGCCAGCAGCCATTCCAGGGGGCTCTACGAGCAGTACTTC
TRBD1,TRBV2,TRBJ1-1,.,CASQGDTEAFF,TGTGCCAGCCAGGGGGACACTGAAGCTTTCTTT
.,TRBV7-2,TRBJ1-2,.,CASSLQGVLNYGYTF,TGTGCCAGCAGCTTACAAGGGGTCCTAAACTATGGCTACACCTTC
.,TRBV15,TRBJ2-1,.,CATSRGGENEQFF,TGTGCCACCAGCAGGGGAGGCGAGAATGAGCAGTTCTTC
.,TRBV10-3,TRBJ1-1,.,CATVARGNTEAFF,TGTGCCACCGTGGCAAGAGGGAACACTGAAGCTTTCTTT
TRBD2,TRBV5-1,TRBJ2-7,.,CASSGLAGGPGEQYF,TGCGCCAGCAGTGGACTAGCGGGAGGGCCAGGCGAGCAGTACTTC
.,TRBV28,TRBJ1-1,.,CASSFEEGWRTEAFF,TGTGCCAGCAGTTTCGAGGAGGGTTGGAGGACTGAAGCTTTCTTT
.,TRBV6-5,TRBJ1-2,.,CASGRQGGGYGYTF,TGTGCCAGCGGCAGGCAGGGAGGAGGTTATGGCTACACCTTC
TRBD1,TRBV5-1,TRBJ2-7,.,CASSSTSGTGWEQYF,TGCGCCAGCAGCTCTACCTCCGGGACAGGGTGGGAGCAGTACTTC
TRBD1,TRBV27,TRBJ1-2,once,CASSPAPGQFYGYTF,TGTGCCAGCAGTCCAGCCCCGGGACAGTTCTATGGCTACACCTTC